This T cell receptor beta chain originates from a study of T cell clonality in common variable immunodeficiency. Only in-frame clones appear in the TCRdb table, and some are missing; sequencing was by immunoSEQ multiplex PCR. The repertoire shows approximately 30,000 clones, none seen only once; the top ten take more than 3%. This clone was counted many times. The junction shows a germline mismatch at one end, possibly a read error. The sequence runs out 3 residues before the end of the CDR3; the remainder is reconstructed from the germline J gene. There are 15 residues in the CDR3. Germline V gene data show CDR1 as LGHNA and CDR2 as YNFKEQ.

The sequencing sample was made of peripheral blood mononuclear cells. This TCR came from a person between 18 and 75 years old in good health. This chain connects TRBV4-2 to TRBJ2-6; D remains unclear. CDR3 region: CASSHQNSGANVLTF. The sequenced CDR3 bases are TGCGCCAGCAGCCATCAAAACTCTGGGGCCAACGTC.